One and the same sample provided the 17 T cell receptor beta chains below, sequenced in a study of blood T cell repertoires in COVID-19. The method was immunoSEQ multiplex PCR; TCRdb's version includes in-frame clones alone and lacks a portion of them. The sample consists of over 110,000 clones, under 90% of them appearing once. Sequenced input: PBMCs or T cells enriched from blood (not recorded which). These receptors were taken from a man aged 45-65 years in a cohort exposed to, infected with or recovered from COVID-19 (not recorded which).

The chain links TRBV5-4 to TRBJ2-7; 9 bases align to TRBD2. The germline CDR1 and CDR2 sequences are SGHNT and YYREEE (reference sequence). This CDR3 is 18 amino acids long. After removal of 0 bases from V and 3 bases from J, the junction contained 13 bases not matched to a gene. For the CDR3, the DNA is TGTGCCAGCAGCTTGGGGCTAGGCGGAGCGGGAGGACTCTACGAGCAGTACTTC. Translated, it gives CASSLGLGGAGGLYEQYF.

The CDR3 protein is CASSLEVGGPEKRIQYF. The DNA for the CDR3 is TGTGCCAGCAGCTTAGAGGTGGGAGGGCCAGAAAAGAGGATTCAGTACTTC. V usage is TRBV7-9 and J usage is TRBJ2-4; 7 bases are a match to TRBD2. V lost 1 base, J lost 10 bases, and 16 bases stayed unmatched. Germline-derived CDR1 and CDR2 are SEHNR and FQNEAQ (reference sequence). The CDR3 covers 17 residues.

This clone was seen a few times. Here the CDR3 reads CASSPQGNYNSPLHF. As DNA, the CDR3 is TGTGCCAGCAGCCCACAGGGAAACTATAATTCACCCCTCCACTTT. The chain recombines TRBV5-4 with TRBJ1-6; D possibly corresponds to TRBD1 (6 bases). Trimming shortened V by 4 bases and J by 3 bases, and 11 bases separated the two germline ends. CDR1 and CDR2 from the germline V gene are SGHNT and YYREEE (reference sequence). CDR3 length: 15 residues.

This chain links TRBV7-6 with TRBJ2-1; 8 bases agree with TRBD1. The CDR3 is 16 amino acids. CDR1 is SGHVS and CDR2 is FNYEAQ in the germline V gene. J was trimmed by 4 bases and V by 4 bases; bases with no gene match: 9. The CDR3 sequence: CASSSHDRGGYNEQFF. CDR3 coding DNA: TGTGCCAGCAGCTCTCATGACAGGGGTGGGTACAATGAGCAGTTCTTC.

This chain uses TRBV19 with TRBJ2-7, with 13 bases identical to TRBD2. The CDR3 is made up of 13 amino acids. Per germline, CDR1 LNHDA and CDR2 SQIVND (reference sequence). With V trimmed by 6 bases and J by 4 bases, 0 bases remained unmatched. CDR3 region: CASRGLAGYEQYF. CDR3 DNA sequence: TGTGCCAGTAGGGGACTAGCGGGGTACGAGCAGTACTTC.

CDR3 in DNA: TGTGCCAGCAGTGACTCGGAGGGTTCATATGCAGATACGCAGTATTTT. Translating it yields CASSDSEGSYADTQYF. The chain is built from TRBV6-4 and TRBJ2-3; TRBD2 is a possible D gene (6 bases). V lost 0 bases to trimming and J lost 4 bases, with 14 bases between them. CDR3 length equals 16 residues. The V gene's germline CDR1 is MRHNA and CDR2 SNTAGT.

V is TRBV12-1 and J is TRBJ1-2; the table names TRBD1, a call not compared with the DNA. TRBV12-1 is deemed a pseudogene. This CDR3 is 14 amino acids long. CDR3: CASSPGTEKGGYTF. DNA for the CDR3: TGTGCCAGCAGCCCCGGGACAGAAAAGGGAGGCTACACCTTC.

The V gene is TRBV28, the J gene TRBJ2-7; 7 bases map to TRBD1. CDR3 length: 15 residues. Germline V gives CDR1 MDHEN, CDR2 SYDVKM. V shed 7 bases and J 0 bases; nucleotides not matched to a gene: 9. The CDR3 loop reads CASKVGQLYSYEQYF. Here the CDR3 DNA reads TGTGCCAGCAAGGTGGGACAGCTGTACTCCTACGAGCAGTACTTC.

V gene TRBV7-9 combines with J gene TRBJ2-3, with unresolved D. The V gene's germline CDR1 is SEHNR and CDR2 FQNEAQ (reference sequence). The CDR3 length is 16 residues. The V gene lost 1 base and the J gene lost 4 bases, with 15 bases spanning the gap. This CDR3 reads CASSLGYGSGSDTQYF. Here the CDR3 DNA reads TGTGCCAGCAGCTTAGGGTACGGTTCCGGTTCAGATACGCAGTATTTT.

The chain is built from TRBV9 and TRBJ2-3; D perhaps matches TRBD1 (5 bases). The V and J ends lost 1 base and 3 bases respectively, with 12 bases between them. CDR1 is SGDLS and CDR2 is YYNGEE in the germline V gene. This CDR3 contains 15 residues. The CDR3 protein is CASSVSGIVTDTQYF. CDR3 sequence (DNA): TGTGCCAGCAGCGTATCAGGGATCGTAACAGATACGCAGTATTTT.

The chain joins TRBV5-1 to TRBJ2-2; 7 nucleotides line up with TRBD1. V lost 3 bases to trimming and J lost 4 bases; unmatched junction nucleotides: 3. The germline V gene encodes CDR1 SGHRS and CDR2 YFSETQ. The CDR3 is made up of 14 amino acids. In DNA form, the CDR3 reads TGCGCCAGCAGCTGGACAGGTCCCACCGGGGAGCTGTTTTTT. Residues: CASSWTGPTGELFF.

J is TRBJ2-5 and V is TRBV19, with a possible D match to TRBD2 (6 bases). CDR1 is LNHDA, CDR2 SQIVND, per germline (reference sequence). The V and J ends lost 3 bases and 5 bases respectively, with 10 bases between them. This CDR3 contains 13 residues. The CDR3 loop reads CASSMEGRETQYF. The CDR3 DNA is TGTGCCAGTAGTATGGAGGGTAGGGAGACCCAGTACTTC. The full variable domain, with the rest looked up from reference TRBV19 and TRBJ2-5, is DGGITQSPKYLFRKEGQNVTLSCEQNLNHDAMYWYRQDPGQGLRLIYYSQIVNDFQKGDIAEGYSVSREKKESFPLTVTSAQKNPTAFYLCASSMEGRETQYFGPGTRLLVL.

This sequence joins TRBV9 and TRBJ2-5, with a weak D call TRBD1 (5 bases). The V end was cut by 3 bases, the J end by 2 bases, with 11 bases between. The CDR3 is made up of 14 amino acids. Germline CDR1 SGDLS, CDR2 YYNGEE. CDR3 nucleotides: TGTGCCAGCAGCGGCGGACACGTTCAAGAGACCCAGTACTTC. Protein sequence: CASSGGHVQETQYF.

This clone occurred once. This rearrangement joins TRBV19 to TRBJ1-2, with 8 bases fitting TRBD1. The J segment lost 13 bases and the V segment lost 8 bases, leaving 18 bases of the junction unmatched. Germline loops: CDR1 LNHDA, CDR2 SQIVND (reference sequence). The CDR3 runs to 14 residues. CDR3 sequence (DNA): TGTGCCAGTCACCCATGGACAGGGCCTCTTGGGTGCACCTTC. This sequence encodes CASHPWTGPLGCTF.

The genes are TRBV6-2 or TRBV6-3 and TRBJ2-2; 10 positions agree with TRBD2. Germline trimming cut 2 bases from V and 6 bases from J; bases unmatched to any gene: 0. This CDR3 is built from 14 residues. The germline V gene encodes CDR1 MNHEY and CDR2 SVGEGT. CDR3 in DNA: TGTGCCAGCAGTTACGGACTAGCGGCCGGGGAGCTGTTTTTT. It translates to CASSYGLAAGELFF.

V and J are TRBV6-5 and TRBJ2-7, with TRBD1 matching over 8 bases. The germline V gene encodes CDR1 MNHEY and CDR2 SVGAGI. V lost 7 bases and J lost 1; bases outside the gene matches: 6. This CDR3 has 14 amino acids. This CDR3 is CASTAGQGSYEQYF. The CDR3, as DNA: TGTGCCAGCACCGCCGGACAGGGATCCTACGAGCAGTACTTC.

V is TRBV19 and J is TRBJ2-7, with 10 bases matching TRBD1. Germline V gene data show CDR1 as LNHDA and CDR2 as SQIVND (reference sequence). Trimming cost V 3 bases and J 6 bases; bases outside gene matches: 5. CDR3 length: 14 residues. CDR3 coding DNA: TGTGCCAGTAGTATCCGGACAGGGGGTCCCGAGCAGTACTTC. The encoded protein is CASSIRTGGPEQYF. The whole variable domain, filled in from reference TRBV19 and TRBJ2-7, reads DGGITQSPKYLFRKEGQNVTLSCEQNLNHDAMYWYRQDPGQGLRLIYYSQIVNDFQKGDIAEGYSVSREKKESFPLTVTSAQKNPTAFYLCASSIRTGGPEQYFGPGTRLTVT.